Below, 4 T cell receptor beta chains from the same sample are listed, as sequenced in a study of breast tumors, draining lymph nodes, adjacent tissues. TCRdb analysed the multiplex PCR reads with MiXCR anew, one entry per CDR3 protein. Of around 170,000 distinct CDR3 sequences detected, 30% to 35% appear once; the ten largest clones hold roughly 4.3%. The lymph nodes were axillary draining lymph nodes from breast cancer patients. Sequencing input: axillary lymph node tissue. These receptors all stem from a female donor with breast cancer. Some clones in this sample may be carry-over from other donors' samples.

As concerns this clonotype: Since a much larger clone is just one base distant, this may be a read error. The genes are TRBV12-3 or TRBV12-4 and TRBJ2-1, with TRBD1 matching 8 bases. The CDR3 has 18 amino acids. V shed 8 bases and J 6 bases; nucleotides not matched to a gene: 21. The CDR3 DNA follows: TGTGCCAGCGGTCCGATATTGAGGCGGACAGGGCTGGCCAATGAGCAGTTCTTC. It encodes CASGPILRRTGLANEQFF.

The sample holds many counts of this clonotype. The chain links TRBV6-5 to TRBJ2-7; no reliable D call. The length of the CDR3 is 13 residues. Per germline, CDR1 MNHEY and CDR2 SVGAGI. Between the trimmed V and J ends, which lost 10 bases and 0 bases, there was a span of 13 bases. The CDR3 protein is CATAVDLSYEQYF. Here the CDR3 DNA reads TGTGCCACGGCAGTTGACCTCTCCTACGAGCAGTACTTC.

The chain links TRBV5-6 to TRBJ1-5, with TRBD1 matching over 9 bases. This CDR3 contains 15 residues. V trimming: 4 bases; J trimming: 1 base; junction bases outside the gene matches: 3. Germline lookup yields CDR1 SGHDT and CDR2 YYEEEE. In DNA form, the CDR3 reads TGTGCCAGCAGCCCCGACAGGGGGAGCAATCAGCCCCAGCATTTT. Its protein is CASSPDRGSNQPQHF.

In its sample, this clonotype was seen many times. The rearrangement links TRBV24-1 to TRBJ2-4, with TRBD1 matching over 8 bases. Per germline, CDR1 KGHDR and CDR2 SFDVKD. V was pared by 4 bases and J by 5 bases, with 9 bases of the junction left unmatched. The CDR3 has 16 amino acids. The CDR3 sequence: CATSDADRVVQNIQYF. The CDR3 bases are TGTGCCACCAGTGACGCGGACAGGGTAGTGCAAAACATTCAGTACTTC.